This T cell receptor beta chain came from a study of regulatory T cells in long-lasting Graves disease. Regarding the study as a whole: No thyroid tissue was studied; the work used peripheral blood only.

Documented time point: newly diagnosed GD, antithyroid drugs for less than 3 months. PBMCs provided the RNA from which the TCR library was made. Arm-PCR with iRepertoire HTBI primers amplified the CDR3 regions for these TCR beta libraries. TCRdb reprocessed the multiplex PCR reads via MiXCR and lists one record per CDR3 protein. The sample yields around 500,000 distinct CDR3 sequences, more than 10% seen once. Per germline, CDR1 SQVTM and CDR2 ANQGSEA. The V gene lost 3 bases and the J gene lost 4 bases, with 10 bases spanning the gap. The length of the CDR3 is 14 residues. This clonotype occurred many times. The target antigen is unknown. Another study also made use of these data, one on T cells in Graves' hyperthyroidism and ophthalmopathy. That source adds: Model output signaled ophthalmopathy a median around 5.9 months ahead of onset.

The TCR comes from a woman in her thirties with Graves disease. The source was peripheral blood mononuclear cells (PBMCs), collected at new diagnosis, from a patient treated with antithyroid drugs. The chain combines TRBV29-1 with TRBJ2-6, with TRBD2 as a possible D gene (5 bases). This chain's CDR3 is CSVDSGNGANVLTF. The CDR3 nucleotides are TGCAGCGTTGATTCGGGGAACGGGGCCAACGTCCTGACTTTC.